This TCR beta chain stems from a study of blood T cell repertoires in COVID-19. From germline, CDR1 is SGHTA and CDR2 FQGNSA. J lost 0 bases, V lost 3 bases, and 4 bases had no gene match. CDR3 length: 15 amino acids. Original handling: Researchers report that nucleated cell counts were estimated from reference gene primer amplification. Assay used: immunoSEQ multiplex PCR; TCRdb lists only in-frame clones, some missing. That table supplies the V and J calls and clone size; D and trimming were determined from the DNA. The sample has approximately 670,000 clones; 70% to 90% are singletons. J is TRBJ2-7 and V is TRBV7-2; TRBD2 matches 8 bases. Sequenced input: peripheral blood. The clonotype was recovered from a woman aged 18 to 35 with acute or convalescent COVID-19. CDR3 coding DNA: TGTGCCAGCAGCTTCAGCGGGGGTACCTCCTACGAGCAGTACTTC. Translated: CASSFSGGTSYEQYF.